This passage covers 2 T cell receptor beta chains from one sample sequenced in a study of cytomegalovirus exposure and HLA in healthy donors. PCR amplification relied on 60 Vbeta primers (plus 13 Jbeta primers). The repertoire was sequenced with immunoSEQ multiplex PCR; TCRdb's copy has only in-frame clones and lacks some. This table has more than 140,000 clones, about three quarters appearing once. Sequencing input: PBMCs. The origin of the receptors is a female donor in good health and CMV-seronegative.

The chain has TRBV12-5 and TRBJ1-5; 7 bases match TRBD1. Germline V CDR1 and CDR2: LGHNT, FRNRAP. J gave up 1 base and V 0 bases, and 9 bases lay outside the gene matches. The CDR3 extends over 18 amino acids. The CDR3 spells CASGLVGRQGLSNQPQHF. CDR3 coding DNA: TGTGCTAGTGGTTTGGTAGGCCGACAGGGCTTAAGCAATCAGCCCCAGCATTTT.

The chain joins TRBV2 to TRBJ2-5, with D hard to call. The CDR3 length is 12 residues. V was pared by 0 bases and J by 5 bases, with 4 bases between. Germline lookup yields CDR1 SNHLY and CDR2 FYNNEI. CDR3 protein: CASSEAGETQYF. CDR3 bases: TGTGCCAGCAGTGAAGCGGGCGAGACCCAGTACTTC.